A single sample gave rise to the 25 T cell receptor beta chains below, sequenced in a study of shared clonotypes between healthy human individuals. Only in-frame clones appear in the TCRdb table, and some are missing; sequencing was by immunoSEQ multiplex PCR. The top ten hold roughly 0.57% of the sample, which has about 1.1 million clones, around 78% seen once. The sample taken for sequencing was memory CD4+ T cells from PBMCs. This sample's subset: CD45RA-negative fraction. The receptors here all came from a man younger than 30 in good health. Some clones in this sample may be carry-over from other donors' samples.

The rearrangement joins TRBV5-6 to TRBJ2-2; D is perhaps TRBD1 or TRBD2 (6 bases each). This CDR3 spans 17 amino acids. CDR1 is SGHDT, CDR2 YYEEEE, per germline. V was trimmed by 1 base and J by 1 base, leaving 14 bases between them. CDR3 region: CASSLFGRGGNTGELFF. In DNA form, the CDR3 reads TGTGCCAGCAGCTTGTTTGGCAGGGGAGGGAACACCGGGGAGCTGTTTTTT.

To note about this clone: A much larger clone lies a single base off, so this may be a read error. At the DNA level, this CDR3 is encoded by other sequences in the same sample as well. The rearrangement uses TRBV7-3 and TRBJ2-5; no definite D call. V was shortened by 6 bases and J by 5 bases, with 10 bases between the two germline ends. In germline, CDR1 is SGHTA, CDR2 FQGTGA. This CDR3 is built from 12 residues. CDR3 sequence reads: CASSRPGETQYF. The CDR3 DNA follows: TGTGCCAGCAGTCGCCCTGGGGAGACCCAGTACTTC.

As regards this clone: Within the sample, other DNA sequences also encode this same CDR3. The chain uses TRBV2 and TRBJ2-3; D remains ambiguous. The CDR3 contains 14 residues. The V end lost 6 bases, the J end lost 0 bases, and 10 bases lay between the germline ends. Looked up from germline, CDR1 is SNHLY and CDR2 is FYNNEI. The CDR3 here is CASSPTSSTDTQYF. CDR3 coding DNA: TGTGCCAGCAGCCCGACCTCTAGCACAGATACGCAGTATTTT.

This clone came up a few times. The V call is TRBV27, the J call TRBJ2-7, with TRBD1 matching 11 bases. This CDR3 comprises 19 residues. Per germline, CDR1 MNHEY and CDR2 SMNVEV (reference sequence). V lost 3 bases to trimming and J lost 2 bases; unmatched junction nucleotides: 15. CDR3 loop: CASSLKGTGGQSAPYEQYF. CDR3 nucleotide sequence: TGTGCCAGCAGTTTGAAAGGGACAGGGGGACAATCAGCCCCCTACGAGCAGTACTTC.

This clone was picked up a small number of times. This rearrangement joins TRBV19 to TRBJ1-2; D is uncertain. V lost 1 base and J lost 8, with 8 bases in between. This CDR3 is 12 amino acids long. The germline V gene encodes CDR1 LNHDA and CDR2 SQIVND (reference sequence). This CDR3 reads CASSIGRRGYTF. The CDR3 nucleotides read TGTGCCAGTAGTATAGGTCGGCGGGGCTACACCTTC.

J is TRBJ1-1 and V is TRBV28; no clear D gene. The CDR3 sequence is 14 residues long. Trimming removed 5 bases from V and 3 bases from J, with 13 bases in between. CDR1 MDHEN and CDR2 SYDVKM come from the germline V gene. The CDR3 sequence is CASSLVGSYTEAFF. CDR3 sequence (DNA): TGTGCCAGCAGTCTCGTAGGAAGCTACACTGAAGCTTTCTTT. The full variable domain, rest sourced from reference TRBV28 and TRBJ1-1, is DVKVTQSSRYLVKRTGEKVFLECVQDMDHENMFWYRQDPGLGLRLIYFSYDVKMKEKGDIPEGYSVSREKKERFSLILESASTNQTSMYLCASSLVGSYTEAFFGQGTRLTVV.

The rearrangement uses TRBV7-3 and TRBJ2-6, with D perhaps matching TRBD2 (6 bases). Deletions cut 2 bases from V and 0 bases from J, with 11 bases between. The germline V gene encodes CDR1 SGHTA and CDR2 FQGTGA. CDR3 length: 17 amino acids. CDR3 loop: CASSLRGDPSGANVLTF. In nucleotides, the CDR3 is TGTGCCAGCAGCTTACGCGGGGACCCCTCTGGGGCCAACGTCCTGACTTTC.

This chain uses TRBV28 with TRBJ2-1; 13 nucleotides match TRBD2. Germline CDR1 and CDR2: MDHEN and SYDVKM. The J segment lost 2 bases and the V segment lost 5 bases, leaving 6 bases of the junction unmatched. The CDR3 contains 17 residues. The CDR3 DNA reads TGTGCCAGCAGTCGGACTAGCGGGAGATTCACCTACAATGAGCAGTTCTTC. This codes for CASSRTSGRFTYNEQFF.

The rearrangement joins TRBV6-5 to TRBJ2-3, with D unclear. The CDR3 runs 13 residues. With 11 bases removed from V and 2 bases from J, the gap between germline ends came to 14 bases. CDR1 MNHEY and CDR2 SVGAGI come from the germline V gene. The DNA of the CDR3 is TGTGCCCAACAGACACCCAACACAGATACGCAGTATTTT. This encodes CAQQTPNTDTQYF.

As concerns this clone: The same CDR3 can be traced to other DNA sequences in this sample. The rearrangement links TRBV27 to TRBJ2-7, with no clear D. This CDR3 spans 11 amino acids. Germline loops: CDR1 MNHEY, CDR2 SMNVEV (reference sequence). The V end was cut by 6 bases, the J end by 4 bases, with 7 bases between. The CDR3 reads CASSTPYEQYF. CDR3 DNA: TGTGCCAGCAGCACCCCTTACGAGCAGTACTTC.

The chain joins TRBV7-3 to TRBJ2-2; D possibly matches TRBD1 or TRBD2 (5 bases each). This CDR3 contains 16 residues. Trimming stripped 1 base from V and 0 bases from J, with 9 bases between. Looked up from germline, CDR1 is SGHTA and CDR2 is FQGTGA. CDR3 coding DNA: TGTGCCAGCAGCTTAAGAGGGGACGCGAACACCGGGGAGCTGTTTTTT. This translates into CASSLRGDANTGELFF.

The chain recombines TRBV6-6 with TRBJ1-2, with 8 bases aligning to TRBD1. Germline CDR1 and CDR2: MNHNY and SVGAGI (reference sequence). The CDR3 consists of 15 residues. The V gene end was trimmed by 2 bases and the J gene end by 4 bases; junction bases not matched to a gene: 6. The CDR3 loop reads CASSYPTGGFYGYTF. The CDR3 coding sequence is TGTGCCAGCAGTTACCCAACAGGGGGTTTCTATGGCTACACCTTC.

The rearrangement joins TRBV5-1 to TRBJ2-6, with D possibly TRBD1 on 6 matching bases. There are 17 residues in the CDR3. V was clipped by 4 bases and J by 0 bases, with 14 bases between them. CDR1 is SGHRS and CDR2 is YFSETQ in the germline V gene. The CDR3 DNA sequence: TGCGCCAGCAGCGGACGGGACACCGACTCTGGGGCCAACGTCCTGACTTTC. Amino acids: CASSGRDTDSGANVLTF.

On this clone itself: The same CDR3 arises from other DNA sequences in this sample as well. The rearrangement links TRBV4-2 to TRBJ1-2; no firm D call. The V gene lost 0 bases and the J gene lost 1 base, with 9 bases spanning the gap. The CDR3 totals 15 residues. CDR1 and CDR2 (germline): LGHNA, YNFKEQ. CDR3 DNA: TGTGCCAGCAGCCAAGATCGGACCGATAACTATGGCTACACCTTC. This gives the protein CASSQDRTDNYGYTF.

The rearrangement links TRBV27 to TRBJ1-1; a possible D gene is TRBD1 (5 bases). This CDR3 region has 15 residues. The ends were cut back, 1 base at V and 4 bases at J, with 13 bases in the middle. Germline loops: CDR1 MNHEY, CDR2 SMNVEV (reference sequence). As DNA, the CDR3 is TGTGCCAGCAGTTTATTGGGGCGTCAAGGCACTGAAGCTTTCTTT. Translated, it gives CASSLLGRQGTEAFF.

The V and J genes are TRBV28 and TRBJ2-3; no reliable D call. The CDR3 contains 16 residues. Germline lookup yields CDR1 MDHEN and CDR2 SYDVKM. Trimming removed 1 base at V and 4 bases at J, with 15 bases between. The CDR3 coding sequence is TGTGCCAGCAGTTTATCGGCGAAGAGGATTCCAGATACGCAGTATTTT. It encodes CASSLSAKRIPDTQYF.

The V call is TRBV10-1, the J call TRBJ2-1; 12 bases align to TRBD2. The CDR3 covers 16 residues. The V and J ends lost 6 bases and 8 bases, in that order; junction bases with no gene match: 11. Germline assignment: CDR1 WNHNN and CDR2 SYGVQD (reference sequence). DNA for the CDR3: TGCGCCAGCAGCGATACGACTAGCGGGAGATCCTATGAGCAGTTCTTC. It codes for CASSDTTSGRSYEQFF.

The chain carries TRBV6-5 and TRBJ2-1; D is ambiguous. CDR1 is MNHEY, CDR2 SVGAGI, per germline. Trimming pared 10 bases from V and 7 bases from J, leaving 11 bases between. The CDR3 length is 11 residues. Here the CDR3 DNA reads TGTGCCACCATAGCTGGGAATGAGCAGTTCTTC. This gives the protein CATIAGNEQFF.

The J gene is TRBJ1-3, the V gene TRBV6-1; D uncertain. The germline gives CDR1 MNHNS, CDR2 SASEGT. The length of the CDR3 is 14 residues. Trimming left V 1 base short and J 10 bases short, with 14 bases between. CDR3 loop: CASSEGLMAATIYF. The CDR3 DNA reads TGTGCCAGCAGTGAAGGCCTCATGGCGGCAACCATATATTTT.

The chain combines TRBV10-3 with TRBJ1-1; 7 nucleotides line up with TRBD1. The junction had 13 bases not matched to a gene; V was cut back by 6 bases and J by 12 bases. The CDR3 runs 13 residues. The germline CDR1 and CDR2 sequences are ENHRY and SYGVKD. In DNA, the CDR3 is TGTGCCATCAGGGGGGACAGCTCGGGGTTGACTTTCTTT. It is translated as CAIRGDSSGLTFF.

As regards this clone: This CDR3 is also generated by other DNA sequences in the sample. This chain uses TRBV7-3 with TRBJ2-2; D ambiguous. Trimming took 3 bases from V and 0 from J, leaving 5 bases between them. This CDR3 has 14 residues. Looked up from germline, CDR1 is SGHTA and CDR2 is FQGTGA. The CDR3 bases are TGTGCCAGCAGCTTCGGAGCGAACACCGGGGAGCTGTTTTTT. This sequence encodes CASSFGANTGELFF.

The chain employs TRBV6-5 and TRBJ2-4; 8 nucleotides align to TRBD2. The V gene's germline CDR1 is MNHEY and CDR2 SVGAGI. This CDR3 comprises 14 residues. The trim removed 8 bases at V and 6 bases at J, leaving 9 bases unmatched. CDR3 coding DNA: TGTGCCAGCGGGCCGGGACTAGGGGGAAACATTCAGTACTTC. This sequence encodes CASGPGLGGNIQYF.

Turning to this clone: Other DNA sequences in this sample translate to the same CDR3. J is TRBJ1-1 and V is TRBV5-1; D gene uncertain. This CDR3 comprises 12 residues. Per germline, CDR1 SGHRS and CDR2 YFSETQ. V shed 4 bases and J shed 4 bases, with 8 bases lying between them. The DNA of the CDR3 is TGCGCCAGCAGCGTGAGAGGCACTGAAGCTTTCTTT. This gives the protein CASSVRGTEAFF. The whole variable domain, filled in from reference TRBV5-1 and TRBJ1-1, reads KAGVTQTPRYLIKTRGQQVTLSCSPISGHRSVSWYQQTPGQGLQFLFEYFSETQRNKGNFPGRFSGRQFSNSRSEMNVSTLELGDSALYLCASSVRGTEAFFGQGTRLTVV.

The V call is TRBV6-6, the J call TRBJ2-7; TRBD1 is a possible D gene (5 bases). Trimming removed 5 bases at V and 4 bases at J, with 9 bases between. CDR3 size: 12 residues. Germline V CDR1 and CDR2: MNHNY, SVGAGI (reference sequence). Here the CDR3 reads CASSDPGYEQYF. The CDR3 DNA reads TGTGCCAGCAGTGACCCAGGGTACGAGCAGTACTTC.

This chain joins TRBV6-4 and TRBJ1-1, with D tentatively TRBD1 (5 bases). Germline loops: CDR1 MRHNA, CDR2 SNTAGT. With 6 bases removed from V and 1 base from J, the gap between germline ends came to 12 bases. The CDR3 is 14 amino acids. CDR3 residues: CASSLDSSNTEAFF. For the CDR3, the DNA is TGTGCCAGCAGCCTCGACAGTTCGAACACTGAAGCTTTCTTT.